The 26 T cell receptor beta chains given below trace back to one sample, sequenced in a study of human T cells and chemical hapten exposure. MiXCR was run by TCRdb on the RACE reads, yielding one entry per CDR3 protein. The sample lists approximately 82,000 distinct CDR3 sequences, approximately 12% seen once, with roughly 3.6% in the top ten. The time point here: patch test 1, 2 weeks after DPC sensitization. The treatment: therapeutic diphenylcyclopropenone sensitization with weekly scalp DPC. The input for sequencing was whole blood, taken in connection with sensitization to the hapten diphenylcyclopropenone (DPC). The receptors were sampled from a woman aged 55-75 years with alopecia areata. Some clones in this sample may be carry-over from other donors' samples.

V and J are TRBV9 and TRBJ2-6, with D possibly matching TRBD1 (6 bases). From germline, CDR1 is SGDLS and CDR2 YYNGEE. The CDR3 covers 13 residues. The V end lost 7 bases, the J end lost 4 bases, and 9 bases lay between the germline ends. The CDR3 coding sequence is TGTGCCAGCGAGGGGACAGGGGCCAACGTCCTGACTTTC. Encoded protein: CASEGTGANVLTF.

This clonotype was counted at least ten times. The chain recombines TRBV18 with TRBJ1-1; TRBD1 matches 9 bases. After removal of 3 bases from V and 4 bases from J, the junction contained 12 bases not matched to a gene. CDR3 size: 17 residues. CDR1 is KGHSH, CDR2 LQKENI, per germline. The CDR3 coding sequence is TGTGCCAGCTCACCGCCTACAGGGGGCCAAAGAATCACTGAAGCTTTCTTT. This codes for CASSPPTGGQRITEAFF.

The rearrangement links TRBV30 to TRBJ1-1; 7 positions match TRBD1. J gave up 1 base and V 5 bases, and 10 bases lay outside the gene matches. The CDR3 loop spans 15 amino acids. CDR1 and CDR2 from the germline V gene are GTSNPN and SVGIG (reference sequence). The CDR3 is CAWDSPDRKNTEAFF. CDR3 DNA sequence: TGTGCCTGGGACTCTCCGGACAGGAAGAACACTGAAGCTTTCTTT.

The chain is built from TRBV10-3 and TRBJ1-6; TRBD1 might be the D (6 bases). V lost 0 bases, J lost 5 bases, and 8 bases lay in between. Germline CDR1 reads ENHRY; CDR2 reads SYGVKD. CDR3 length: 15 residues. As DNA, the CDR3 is TGTGCCATCAGTGAGTCAACAGGGAATAATTCACCCCTCCACTTT. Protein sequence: CAISESTGNNSPLHF.

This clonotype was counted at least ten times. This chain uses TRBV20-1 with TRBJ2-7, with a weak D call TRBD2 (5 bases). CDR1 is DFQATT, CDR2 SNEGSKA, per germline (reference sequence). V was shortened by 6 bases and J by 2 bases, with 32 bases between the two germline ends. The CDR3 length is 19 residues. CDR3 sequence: CSAHRAGYILPHTAYEQYF. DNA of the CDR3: TGCAGTGCCCACCGCGCGGGCTATATTTTACCCCATACGGCCTACGAGCAGTACTTC.

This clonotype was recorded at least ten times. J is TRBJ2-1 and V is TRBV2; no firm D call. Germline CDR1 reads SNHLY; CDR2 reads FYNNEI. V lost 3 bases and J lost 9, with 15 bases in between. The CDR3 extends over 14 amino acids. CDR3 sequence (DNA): TGTGCCAGCAGTGACCCGGGCCTTAGCCGTGAGCAGTTCTTC. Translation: CASSDPGLSREQFF.

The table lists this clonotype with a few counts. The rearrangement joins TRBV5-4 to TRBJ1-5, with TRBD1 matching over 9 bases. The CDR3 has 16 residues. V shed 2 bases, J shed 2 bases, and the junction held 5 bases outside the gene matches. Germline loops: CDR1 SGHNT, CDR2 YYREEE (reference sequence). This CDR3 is CASSFTGGAGNQPQHF. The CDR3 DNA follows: TGTGCCAGCAGCTTCACAGGGGGCGCTGGCAATCAGCCCCAGCATTTT.

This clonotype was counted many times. The CDR3, as DNA: TGTGCCAGCGAGGTATTCCCGCGTGGCTACACCTTC. Protein sequence: CASEVFPRGYTF. J is TRBJ1-2 and V is TRBV6-6; D remains ambiguous. This CDR3 comprises 12 residues. Deletions cut 8 bases from V and 7 bases from J, with 14 bases between. Per germline, CDR1 MNHNY and CDR2 SVGAGI (reference sequence).

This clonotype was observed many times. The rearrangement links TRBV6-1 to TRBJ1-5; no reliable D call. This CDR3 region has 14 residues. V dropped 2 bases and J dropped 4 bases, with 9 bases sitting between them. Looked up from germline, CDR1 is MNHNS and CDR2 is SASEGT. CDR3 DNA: TGTGCCAGCAGTGAATGGTACGGTAATCAGCCCCAGCATTTT. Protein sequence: CASSEWYGNQPQHF.

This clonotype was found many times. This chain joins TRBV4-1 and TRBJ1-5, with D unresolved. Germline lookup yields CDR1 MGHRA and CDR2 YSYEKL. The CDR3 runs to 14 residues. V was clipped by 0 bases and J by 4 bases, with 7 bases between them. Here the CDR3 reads CASSQDIGNQPQHF. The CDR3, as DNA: TGCGCCAGCAGCCAAGATATTGGGAATCAGCCCCAGCATTTT.

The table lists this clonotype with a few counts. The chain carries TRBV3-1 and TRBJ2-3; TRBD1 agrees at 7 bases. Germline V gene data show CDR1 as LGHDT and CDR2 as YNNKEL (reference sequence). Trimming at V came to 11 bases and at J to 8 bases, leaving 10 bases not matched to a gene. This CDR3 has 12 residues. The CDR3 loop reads CASTGVVGTQYF. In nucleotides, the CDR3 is TGTGCCTCAACAGGGGTGGTCGGTACGCAGTATTTT.

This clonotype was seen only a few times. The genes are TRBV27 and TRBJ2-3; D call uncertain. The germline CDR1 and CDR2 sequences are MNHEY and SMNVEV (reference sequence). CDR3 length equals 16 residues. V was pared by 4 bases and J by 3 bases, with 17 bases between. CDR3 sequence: CASSWSSSGFTDTQYF. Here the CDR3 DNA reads TGTGCCAGCAGTTGGTCCAGCTCCGGGTTTACAGATACGCAGTATTTT.

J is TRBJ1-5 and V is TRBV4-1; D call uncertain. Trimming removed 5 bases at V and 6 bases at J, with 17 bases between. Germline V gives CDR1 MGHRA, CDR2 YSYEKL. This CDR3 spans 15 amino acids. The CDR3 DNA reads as TGCGCCAGCAGCGCACTAGGGCAGGACTTTCAGCCCCAGCATTTT. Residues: CASSALGQDFQPQHF.

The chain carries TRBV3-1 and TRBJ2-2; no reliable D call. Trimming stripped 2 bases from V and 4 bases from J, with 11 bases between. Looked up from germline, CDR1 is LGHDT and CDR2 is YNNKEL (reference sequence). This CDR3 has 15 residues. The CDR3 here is CASSQPPTGTGELFF. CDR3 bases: TGTGCCAGCAGCCAACCCCCCACTGGCACCGGGGAGCTGTTTTTT.

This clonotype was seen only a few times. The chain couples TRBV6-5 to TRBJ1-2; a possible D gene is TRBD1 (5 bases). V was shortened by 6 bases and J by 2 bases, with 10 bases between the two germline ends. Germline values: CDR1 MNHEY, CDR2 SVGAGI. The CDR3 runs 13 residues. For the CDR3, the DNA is TGTGCCAGCAGCCCGGACACAAACTATGGCTACACCTTC. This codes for CASSPDTNYGYTF.

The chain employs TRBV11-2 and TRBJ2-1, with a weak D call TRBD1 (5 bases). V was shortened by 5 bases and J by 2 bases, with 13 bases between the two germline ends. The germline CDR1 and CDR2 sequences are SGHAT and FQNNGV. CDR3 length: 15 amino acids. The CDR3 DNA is TGTGCCAGCAGCATTTTGCAGGGAACCTACAATGAGCAGTTCTTC. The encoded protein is CASSILQGTYNEQFF.

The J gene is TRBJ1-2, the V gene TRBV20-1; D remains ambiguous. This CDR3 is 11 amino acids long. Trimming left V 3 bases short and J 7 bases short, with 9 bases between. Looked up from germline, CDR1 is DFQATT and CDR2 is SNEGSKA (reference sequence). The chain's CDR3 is CSASILAGYTF. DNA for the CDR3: TGCAGTGCTAGTATCTTGGCTGGCTACACCTTC.

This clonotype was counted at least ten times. The CDR3 nucleotides are TGTGCCATCACGAGGAGTCCCATCAGGAACACTGAAGCTTTCTTT. Translated: CAITRSPIRNTEAFF. The chain has TRBV10-3 and TRBJ1-1; no definite D call. Trimming removed 7 bases from V and 1 base from J, with 16 bases in between. Germline-derived CDR1 and CDR2 are ENHRY and SYGVKD. The CDR3 has 15 residues.

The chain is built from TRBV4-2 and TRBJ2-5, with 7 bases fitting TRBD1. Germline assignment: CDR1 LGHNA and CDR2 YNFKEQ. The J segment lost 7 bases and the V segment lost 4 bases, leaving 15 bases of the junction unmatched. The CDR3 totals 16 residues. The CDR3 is CASSLKSDRDVRTQYF. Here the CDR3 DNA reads TGTGCCAGCAGCCTTAAAAGCGACAGGGATGTGAGGACCCAGTACTTC.

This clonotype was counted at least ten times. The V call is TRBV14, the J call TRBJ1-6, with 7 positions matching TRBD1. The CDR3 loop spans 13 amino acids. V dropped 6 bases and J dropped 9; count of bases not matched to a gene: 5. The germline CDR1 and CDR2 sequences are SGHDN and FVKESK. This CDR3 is CASSTRGGSPLHF. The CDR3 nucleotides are TGTGCCAGCAGTACCAGGGGGGGTTCACCCCTCCACTTT.

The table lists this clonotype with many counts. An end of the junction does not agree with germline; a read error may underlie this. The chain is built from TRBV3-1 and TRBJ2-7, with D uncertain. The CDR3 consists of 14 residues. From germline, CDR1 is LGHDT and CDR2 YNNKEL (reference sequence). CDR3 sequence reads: CASSQADISYGQYF. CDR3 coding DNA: TGTGCCAGCAGCCAAGCCGACATCTCTTACGGGCAGTACTTC.

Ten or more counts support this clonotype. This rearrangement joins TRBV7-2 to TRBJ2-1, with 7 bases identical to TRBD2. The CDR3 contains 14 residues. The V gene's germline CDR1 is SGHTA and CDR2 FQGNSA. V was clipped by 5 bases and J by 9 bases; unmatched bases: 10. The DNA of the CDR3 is TGTGCCAGCAGCCCAAGCGGGGTTCCGTCTGAGCAGTTCTTC. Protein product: CASSPSGVPSEQFF.

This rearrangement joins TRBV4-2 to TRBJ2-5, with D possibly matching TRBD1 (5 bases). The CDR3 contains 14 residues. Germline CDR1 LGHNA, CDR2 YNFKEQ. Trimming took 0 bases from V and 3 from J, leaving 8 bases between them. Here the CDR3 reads CASSQEKGKETQYF. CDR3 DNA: TGTGCCAGCAGCCAAGAAAAGGGGAAAGAGACCCAGTACTTC.

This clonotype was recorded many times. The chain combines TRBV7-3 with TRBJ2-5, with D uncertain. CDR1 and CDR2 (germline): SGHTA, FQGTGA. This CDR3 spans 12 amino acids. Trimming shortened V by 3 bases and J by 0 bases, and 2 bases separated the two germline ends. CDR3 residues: CASSLNQETQYF. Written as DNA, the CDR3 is TGTGCCAGCAGCTTGAACCAAGAGACCCAGTACTTC. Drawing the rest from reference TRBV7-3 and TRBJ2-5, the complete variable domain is GAGVSQTPSNKVTEKGKYVELRCDPISGHTALYWYRQSLGQGPEFLIYFQGTGAADDSGLPNDRFFAVRPEGSVSTLKIQRTERGDSAVYLCASSLNQETQYFGPGTRLLVL.

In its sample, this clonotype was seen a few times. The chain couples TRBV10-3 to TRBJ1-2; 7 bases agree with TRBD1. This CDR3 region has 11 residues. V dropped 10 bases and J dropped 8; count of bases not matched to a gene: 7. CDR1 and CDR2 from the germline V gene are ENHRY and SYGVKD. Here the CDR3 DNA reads TGTGCCACAAATCGACAGGGCGGCTACACCTTC. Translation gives CATNRQGGYTF.

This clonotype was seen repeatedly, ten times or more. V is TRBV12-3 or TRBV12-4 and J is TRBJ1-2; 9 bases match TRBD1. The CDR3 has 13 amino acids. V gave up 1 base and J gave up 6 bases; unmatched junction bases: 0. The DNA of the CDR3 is TGTGCCAGCAGTTTAGACAGGGGGCATGGCTACACCTTC. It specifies CASSLDRGHGYTF.